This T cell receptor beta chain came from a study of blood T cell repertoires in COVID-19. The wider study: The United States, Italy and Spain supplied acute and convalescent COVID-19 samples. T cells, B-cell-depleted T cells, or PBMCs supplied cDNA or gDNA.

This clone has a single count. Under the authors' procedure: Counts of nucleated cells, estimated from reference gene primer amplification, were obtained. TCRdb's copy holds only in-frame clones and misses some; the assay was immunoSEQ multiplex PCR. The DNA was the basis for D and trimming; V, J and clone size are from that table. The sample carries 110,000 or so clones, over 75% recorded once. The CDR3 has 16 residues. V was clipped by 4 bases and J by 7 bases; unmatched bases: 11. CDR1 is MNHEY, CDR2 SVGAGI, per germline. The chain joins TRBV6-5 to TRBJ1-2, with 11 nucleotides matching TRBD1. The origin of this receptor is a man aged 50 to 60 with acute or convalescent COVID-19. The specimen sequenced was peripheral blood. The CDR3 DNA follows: TGTGCCAGCAGTTCAGGACAGGGGGCGATGTTGGGTGGCTACACCTTC. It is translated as CASSSGQGAMLGGYTF.